This TCR beta chain appears in the sequencing data of a study of OX40 agonist ivuxolimab in advanced cancers. For the wider study: Ivuxolimab was an agonistic, fully human IgG2 monoclonal antibody directed against OX40 (CD134), a costimulatory receptor. Intravenous ivuxolimab was administered to patients every 2 weeks at six dose levels: 0.01, 0.1, 0.3, 1.5, 3 and 10 mg/kg. Of the roughly 51 patients in dose escalation, 19 had hepatocellular carcinoma, about 15 had melanoma, 9 had renal cell carcinoma and 9 had head and neck cancer. In the dose-escalation cohort, approximately 83% of patients were male, and the mean age was around 60 years with a range of about 23 to 79. Patients were allowed to have had prior anti-PD-1, anti-PD-L1 or anti-CTLA-4 therapy, and approximately 40% of the dose-escalation patients had been treated with checkpoint inhibitors. Partial responses were achieved by three dose-escalation patients, of whom one had hepatocellular carcinoma and two had cutaneous melanoma. The point of sequencing TCRbeta in the periphery was to test whether ivuxolimab changed TCR sequence diversity and drove clonal T-cell expansion. The paper covers the monotherapy dose-escalation part of the phase I ivuxolimab trial, which included N of about 50 patients. The paper's findings and limits, for the study overall: Partial responders in the 0.1-3.0 mg/kg groups had among the lowest normalized peripheral clonal expansion, especially among CD8+ T cells. Low levels of normalized T-cell clonal expansion were also shown by some nonresponding patients. After ivuxolimab, CD8+ T cells had more expanded clones than CD4+ T cells on average. The antigen specificity of the clonally expanded peripheral T cells was not determined. At doses from 0.1 to 3.0 mg/kg, clonal expansion was seen in both CD4+ and CD8+ blood T cells between baseline and week 6.

Trimming accounts for 2 bases at V and 8 bases at J, while the number of junction bases matched to no gene is 7. The CDR3 has 14 amino acids, counting the end cysteine and phenylalanine. Only the CDR3 portion is preserved as DNA: 42 bases, with reading frame beginning at the first base. CDR1 and CDR2, looked up from the germline V gene, are ENHRY and SYGVKD. The trial excluded patients who had a history of autoimmune disease or who were on systemic immunosuppression. Peripheral blood for TCR sequencing was collected from all dose cohorts at baseline, on cycle 4 day 1, and on cycle 7 day 1. The samples were drawn from a first-in-human, open-label, multicenter phase I dose-escalation trial of ivuxolimab. Adults with locally advanced or metastatic melanoma, renal cell, hepatocellular, or head and neck squamous cell carcinoma were enrolled in the trial. CD4+ and CD8+ T cells were sorted separately from peripheral blood before TCR sequencing.

Details on this clone: The target of this receptor is not known. Base qualities were left out, and no much larger clone turns up one base away.

For sequencing of the TCRbeta CDR3 region, genomic DNA was extracted from the sorted cells. The immunoSEQ Assay was used to sequence the TCRbeta CDR3 regions. TCRdb provides this immuneACCESS table in a form limited to in-frame rearrangements. Some clones are lacking; in checked studies, under half of them reflect an unresolved V gene, and why the rest are absent is not known. This sample gives some 70,000 clones in total; about 89% of them show up just once. 2% to 2.5% of the sample lies in the top ten. This clonotype was obtained from an adult with an advanced solid tumor such as melanoma, head and neck, liver or kidney cancer. Sequences were derived from CD4+ or CD8+ T cells sorted from blood, sampled in a trial of the OX40 agonist ivuxolimab. The chain uses TRBV10-3 and TRBJ1-2, and 8 junction bases match TRBD1. The nucleotide sequence reads TGTGCCATCAGTGAGCCCGACAGGGGCGACGGCTACACCTTC. It specifies CAISEPDRGDGYTF.